This T cell receptor (beta chain) came from a study of T cells in Graves' hyperthyroidism and ophthalmopathy. Whole-study results and caveats: Most thyroid clonotypes expanded above 0.001 were also detected in blood.

Per the germline V gene, CDR1 is MDHEN and CDR2 is SYDVKM. The CDR3 covers 12 residues. V was trimmed by 3 bases and J by 6 bases, leaving 5 bases between them. This clonotype came up many times. Antigen unknown. Each diagnosis drew on symptoms, thyroxine, TRAb, thyroid ultrasound and orbital computed tomography findings. Using RNA transcripts as the source, TCR beta CDR3 regions were amplified. TCR CDR3 underwent first-round RT-PCR with the HTBI primer set. TCRdb recomputed calls from the multiplex PCR reads with MiXCR, one row per CDR3 protein. This sample has about 580,000 distinct CDR3 sequences; approximately 13% occur once, and the top ten carry roughly 5.7%.

The source of this sequence is a woman aged 25 to 39 with Graves' hyperthyroidism that later progressed to Graves' ophthalmopathy. The specimen sequenced was blood. This rearrangement joins TRBV28 to TRBJ1-4; D remains ambiguous. The CDR3 loop is CASSFYYEKLFF. CDR3 coding DNA: TGTGCCAGCAGTTTTTATTATGAAAAACTGTTTTTT.